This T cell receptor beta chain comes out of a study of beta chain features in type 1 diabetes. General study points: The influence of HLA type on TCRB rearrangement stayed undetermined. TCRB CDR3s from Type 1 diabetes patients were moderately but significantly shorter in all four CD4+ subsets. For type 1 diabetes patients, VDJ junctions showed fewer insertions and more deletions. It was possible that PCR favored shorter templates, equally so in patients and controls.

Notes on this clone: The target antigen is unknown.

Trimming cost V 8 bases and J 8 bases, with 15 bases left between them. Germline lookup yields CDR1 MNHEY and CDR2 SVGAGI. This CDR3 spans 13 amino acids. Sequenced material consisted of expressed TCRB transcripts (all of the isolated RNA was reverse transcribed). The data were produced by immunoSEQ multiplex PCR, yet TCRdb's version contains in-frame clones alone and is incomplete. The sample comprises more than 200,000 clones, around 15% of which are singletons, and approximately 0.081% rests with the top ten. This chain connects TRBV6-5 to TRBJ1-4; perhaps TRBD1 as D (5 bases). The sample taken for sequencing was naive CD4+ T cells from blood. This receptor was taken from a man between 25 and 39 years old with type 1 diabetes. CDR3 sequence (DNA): TGTGCCAGCGGGGGGACCGTCCAGGAAAAACTGTTTTTT. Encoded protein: CASGGTVQEKLFF.